Presented here are 27 T cell receptor beta chains from one specimen sequenced in a study of identical twins listed by TCRdb under 2016. Library prep was done by 5' RACE. The listed sequencing device is Illumina HiSeq 2000. Using fastp trimming at Q25 and MiXCR clonotype assembly, TCRdb reanalyzed the public sequencing data and kept in-frame beta chains. CDR3 protein sequences are deduplicated, and each keeps its most common genes and DNA. This sample lists more than 400,000 distinct CDR3 sequences; 13% to 15% were detected once. About 0.4% of the sample lies in the top ten. These data also formed part of another study, on yellow fever vaccine responses in identical twins.

The specimen was CD4+ T cells sorted from blood. These receptors originate from a woman younger than 35 in good health.

There are many counts of this clonotype. The chain couples TRBV3-1 to TRBJ2-5, with D perhaps matching TRBD1 (6 bases). Per the germline V gene, CDR1 is LGHDT and CDR2 is YNNKEL (reference sequence). CDR3 length: 21 amino acids. Trimming cost V 4 bases and J 4 bases, with 34 bases left between them. CDR3 amino acids: CASSLRRLGGFLSRGGETQYF. The CDR3 nucleotides read TGTGCCAGCAGCCTTCGCCGGTTAGGGGGTTTCCTCTCGAGGGGTGGAGAGACCCAGTACTTC.

This clonotype has only a few counts. The chain links TRBV11-2 to TRBJ1-6; TRBD1 matches at 9 bases. J was trimmed by 9 bases and V by 3 bases; bases with no gene match: 3. CDR1 is SGHAT, CDR2 FQNNGV, per germline. The CDR3 spans 14 residues. Here the CDR3 DNA reads TGTGCCAGCAGCTTTTTGACAGGGGGTTCACCCCTCCACTTT. It is translated as CASSFLTGGSPLHF.

This clonotype has only a few counts. V and J are TRBV6-1 and TRBJ2-4; 9 nucleotides agree with TRBD1. Per the germline V gene, CDR1 is MNHNS and CDR2 is SASEGT. V trimming: 10 bases; J trimming: 0 bases; junction bases outside the gene matches: 7. The CDR3 length is 15 residues. The CDR3 loop is CATAGQGLAKNIQYF. In nucleotides, the CDR3 is TGTGCCACCGCGGGACAGGGCTTAGCCAAAAACATTCAGTACTTC.

This clonotype occurred a few times. The chain is built from TRBV29-1 and TRBJ1-1; 7 nucleotides line up with TRBD1. The CDR3 is 13 residues long. Trimming removed 3 bases from V and 5 bases from J; junction bases left unmatched: 6. Germline V gives CDR1 SQVTM, CDR2 ANQGSEA. The CDR3 region has the DNA TGCAGCGTTGAGCAGGGGGTGTGGACTGAAGCTTTCTTT. It is translated as CSVEQGVWTEAFF.

This clonotype has just a few counts. This rearrangement joins TRBV20-1 to TRBJ1-4; 7 bases match TRBD1. The germline CDR1 and CDR2 sequences are DFQATT and SNEGSKA (reference sequence). The CDR3 totals 13 residues. CDR3 DNA: TGCACGGCTACAGGGGCTTCGGGTGAAAAACTGTTTTTT. Translated, it gives CTATGASGEKLFF.

This chain joins TRBV7-2 and TRBJ2-5; D is uncertain. CDR1 and CDR2 (germline): SGHTA, FQGNSA. Trimming shortened V by 2 bases and J by 1 base, and 8 bases separated the two germline ends. CDR3 size: 14 residues. The CDR3 is CASSLLVGQETQYF. CDR3 coding DNA: TGTGCCAGCAGCTTACTTGTTGGCCAAGAGACCCAGTACTTC.

V and J are TRBV6-1 and TRBJ1-1; no firm D call. The germline V gene has CDR1 MNHNS and CDR2 SASEGT. Deletions cut 9 bases from V and 1 base from J, with 18 bases between. CDR3 length: 15 amino acids. CDR3 sequence (DNA): TGTGCCAGTCGAGGGTCCCACCTTACGAACACTGAAGCTTTCTTT. It yields the protein CASRGSHLTNTEAFF.

This clonotype was detected a few times. The chain has TRBV4-1 and TRBJ2-2, with TRBD2 matching 8 bases. This CDR3 has 17 amino acids. The J segment lost 5 bases and the V segment lost 1 base, leaving 9 bases of the junction unmatched. Germline V gene lookup returns CDR1 MGHRA and CDR2 YSYEKL. As DNA, the CDR3 is TGCGCCAGCAGCCAAGCGATTTGGCTAGCGGGTACCGGGGAGCTGTTTTTT. This gives the protein CASSQAIWLAGTGELFF.

This clonotype came up many times. J is TRBJ2-1 and V is TRBV15; weak D call: TRBD2 (5 bases). Germline V gene data show CDR1 as LNHNV and CDR2 as YYDKDF (reference sequence). Trimming took off 0 bases at V and 0 bases at J, with 9 bases between the two ends. The CDR3 covers 16 residues. The CDR3 region is CATSRDSVASYNEQFF. DNA for the CDR3: TGTGCCACCAGCAGAGATAGCGTCGCCTCCTACAATGAGCAGTTCTTC.

V gene TRBV28 combines with J gene TRBJ2-1, with 11 bases matching TRBD2. Trimming took 1 base from V and 9 from J; bases not matched to a gene: 17. Germline values: CDR1 MDHEN, CDR2 SYDVKM. The length of the CDR3 is 19 residues. The chain's CDR3 is CASSLSSSGRVFPGGEQFF. The CDR3 DNA reads TGTGCCAGCAGTTTATCGAGTAGCGGGAGGGTATTCCCAGGAGGTGAGCAGTTCTTC.

The rearrangement uses TRBV10-1 and TRBJ2-7; perhaps TRBD1 as D (6 bases). The CDR3 totals 15 residues. The germline CDR1 and CDR2 sequences are WNHNN and SYGVQD (reference sequence). V dropped 0 bases and J dropped 3 bases, with 12 bases sitting between them. CDR3 in DNA: TGCGCCAGCAGTGAGTCGGGGGCAGCCAACTACGAGCAGTACTTC. Translating it yields CASSESGAANYEQYF.

The table lists this clonotype with a few counts. The gene calls are TRBV10-3 and TRBJ2-3; D unclear. V lost 8 bases and J lost 0, with 6 bases in between. Looked up from germline, CDR1 is ENHRY and CDR2 is SYGVKD. CDR3 length: 12 residues. The CDR3 DNA is TGTGCCATCCAATCTAGCACAGATACGCAGTATTTT. Translation: CAIQSSTDTQYF.

This clonotype showed up many times. The chain uses TRBV5-1 and TRBJ1-6; no clear D. V lost 0 bases, J lost 2 bases, and 6 bases lay in between. The CDR3 is 15 amino acids. From germline, CDR1 is SGHRS and CDR2 YFSETQ. The CDR3 region is CASSLDRAYNSPLHF. The DNA for the CDR3 is TGCGCCAGCAGCTTGGACAGAGCCTATAATTCACCCCTCCACTTT.

This clonotype has just a few counts. This rearrangement joins TRBV2 to TRBJ2-1, with 9 positions matching TRBD2. Germline CDR1 is SNHLY and CDR2 is FYNNEI. The CDR3 sequence is 16 residues long. J gave up 6 bases and V 4 bases, and 10 bases lay outside the gene matches. This chain's CDR3 is CASSAPGLAKINEQFF. The CDR3 DNA sequence: TGTGCCAGCAGTGCCCCGGGACTAGCAAAGATCAATGAGCAGTTCTTC.

The CDR3 region has the DNA TGTGCCAGCAGGGGGACAGGGAGCAATCAGCCCCAGCATTTT. It encodes CASRGTGSNQPQHF. The chain combines TRBV6-1 with TRBJ1-5; TRBD1 matches at 9 bases. J lost 1 base, V lost 6 bases, and 1 base had no gene match. Germline CDR1 reads MNHNS; CDR2 reads SASEGT. This CDR3 comprises 14 residues.

This chain uses TRBV20-1 with TRBJ1-1; TRBD1 agrees at 9 bases. J lost 8 bases, V lost 6 bases, and 4 bases had no gene match. The CDR3 is 11 residues long. CDR1 and CDR2 (germline): DFQATT, SNEGSKA (reference sequence). CDR3 sequence: CSAPGQGEAFF. The CDR3 region has the DNA TGCAGTGCACCGGGACAGGGAGAAGCTTTCTTT.

The V gene is TRBV7-6, the J gene TRBJ2-3; 10 nucleotides agree with TRBD2. The germline gives CDR1 SGHVS, CDR2 FNYEAQ. The V and J ends lost 0 bases and 6 bases, in that order; junction bases with no gene match: 6. The CDR3 has 16 residues. In DNA, the CDR3 is TGTGCCAGCAGCTTAGCGGCTAGCGGGAGCGGTGATACGCAGTATTTT. It specifies CASSLAASGSGDTQYF.

This chain uses TRBV3-1 with TRBJ2-5; 9 nucleotides align to TRBD1. CDR3 length: 15 residues. The ends lost 4 bases at V and 1 base at J; junction bases unmatched: 4. CDR1 and CDR2 (germline): LGHDT, YNNKEL (reference sequence). In DNA form, the CDR3 reads TGTGCCAGCAGCCTCACAGGGGGCTTCCAAGAGACCCAGTACTTC. It yields the protein CASSLTGGFQETQYF.

The chain joins TRBV7-9 to TRBJ2-3; D is perhaps TRBD1 or TRBD2 (5 bases each). Deletions cut 3 bases from V and 4 bases from J, with 14 bases between. This CDR3 is 15 amino acids long. Germline V gives CDR1 SEHNR, CDR2 FQNEAQ (reference sequence). The CDR3 DNA sequence: TGTGCCAGCAGCTTGTCTGGGACGATGGCAGATACGCAGTATTTT. Translated, it gives CASSLSGTMADTQYF. The full variable domain, rest sourced from reference TRBV7-9 and TRBJ2-3, is DTGVSQNPRHKITKRGQNVTFRCDPISEHNRLYWYRQTLGQGPEFLTYFQNEAQLEKSRLLSDRFSAERPKGSFSTLEIQRTEQGDSAMYLCASSLSGTMADTQYFGPGTRLTVL.

The chain links TRBV3-1 to TRBJ2-1, with D possibly TRBD2 on 6 matching bases. The germline V gene has CDR1 LGHDT and CDR2 YNNKEL (reference sequence). Trimming left V 2 bases short and J 10 bases short, with 15 bases between. This CDR3 spans 14 amino acids. The CDR3 reads CASSQPGVVEEQFF. The CDR3 coding sequence is TGTGCCAGCAGCCAACCGGGGGTGGTCGAGGAGCAGTTCTTC.

The J gene is TRBJ2-7, the V gene TRBV21-1; the D call TRBD2 from the table was never checked on the DNA. TRBV21-1 is recorded as a pseudogene. CDR3 length: 20 amino acids. DNA of the CDR3: TGTGCCAGCAGCAAAGAAGACCTAGCGGGAGGGGAGGTAAACTACTACGAGCAGTACTTC. As protein: CASSKEDLAGGEVNYYEQYF.

This clonotype was observed a handful of times. The chain combines TRBV7-8 with TRBJ2-2; D possibly corresponds to TRBD2 (6 bases). The V gene's germline CDR1 is SGHVS and CDR2 FQNEAQ. The CDR3 runs 16 residues. Deletions cut 6 bases from V and 3 bases from J, with 17 bases between. This chain's CDR3 is CASRTAGGGDTGELFF. DNA of the CDR3: TGTGCCAGCAGAACCGCGGGCGGCGGGGACACCGGGGAGCTGTTTTTT. The full variable domain, its missing parts supplied by reference TRBV7-8 and TRBJ2-2, is GAGVSQSPRYKVAKRGQDVALRCDPISGHVSLFWYQQALGQGPEFLTYFQNEAQLDKSGLPSDRFFAERPEGSVSTLKIQRTQQEDSAVYLCASRTAGGGDTGELFFGEGSRLTVL.

The CDR3 nucleotides are TGTGCCAGCAGTTACGCGGCTAGCGGAGGGAAAGAGACCCAGTACTTC. Protein product: CASSYAASGGKETQYF. The chain combines TRBV6-5 with TRBJ2-5; 7 bases line up with TRBD2. The CDR3 is 16 amino acids. Per germline, CDR1 MNHEY and CDR2 SVGAGI. Unmatched junction bases numbered 9, after V lost 2 bases and J lost 3 bases.

This clonotype occurred a few times. J is TRBJ2-2 and V is TRBV29-1; 12 nucleotides line up with TRBD2. V dropped 6 bases and J dropped 7; count of bases not matched to a gene: 12. Germline V gene sequence: CDR1 SQVTM, CDR2 ANQGSEA. The CDR3 spans 16 residues. The CDR3 spells CSVQTGTSGYLGELFF. The CDR3 nucleotides are TGCAGCGTCCAGACCGGGACTAGCGGGTACCTCGGGGAGCTGTTTTTT.

In its sample, this clonotype was seen a few times. The gene calls are TRBV5-1 and TRBJ2-1; D is undetermined. Germline V gene data show CDR1 as SGHRS and CDR2 as YFSETQ. V lost 0 bases to trimming and J lost 4 bases, with 11 bases between them. The CDR3 consists of 15 residues. CDR3 amino acids: CASSLVVTRYNEQFF. CDR3 sequence (DNA): TGCGCCAGCAGCTTGGTGGTGACGAGATACAATGAGCAGTTCTTC. Based on the CDR3 plus reference TRBV5-1 and TRBJ2-1, the full variable domain is KAGVTQTPRYLIKTRGQQVTLSCSPISGHRSVSWYQQTPGQGLQFLFEYFSETQRNKGNFPGRFSGRQFSNSRSEMNVSTLELGDSALYLCASSLVVTRYNEQFFGPGTRLTVL.

The gene calls are TRBV7-2 and TRBJ1-1; D unclear. CDR3 length: 15 amino acids. With 5 bases removed from V and 1 base from J, the gap between germline ends came to 14 bases. Germline CDR1 and CDR2: SGHTA and FQGNSA. CDR3 DNA: TGTGCCAGCAGCCCATACATAGGAGAGAACACTGAAGCTTTCTTT. Translating it yields CASSPYIGENTEAFF.

This clonotype was counted a few times. This chain links TRBV28 with TRBJ2-4; the D gene is possibly TRBD2 (5 bases). Germline V gene data show CDR1 as MDHEN and CDR2 as SYDVKM. V was shortened by 5 bases and J by 0 bases, with 11 bases between the two germline ends. The CDR3 has 15 residues. This CDR3 reads CASSVRRTAKNIQYF. The CDR3 DNA is TGTGCCAGCAGTGTTCGGAGGACAGCCAAAAACATTCAGTACTTC.